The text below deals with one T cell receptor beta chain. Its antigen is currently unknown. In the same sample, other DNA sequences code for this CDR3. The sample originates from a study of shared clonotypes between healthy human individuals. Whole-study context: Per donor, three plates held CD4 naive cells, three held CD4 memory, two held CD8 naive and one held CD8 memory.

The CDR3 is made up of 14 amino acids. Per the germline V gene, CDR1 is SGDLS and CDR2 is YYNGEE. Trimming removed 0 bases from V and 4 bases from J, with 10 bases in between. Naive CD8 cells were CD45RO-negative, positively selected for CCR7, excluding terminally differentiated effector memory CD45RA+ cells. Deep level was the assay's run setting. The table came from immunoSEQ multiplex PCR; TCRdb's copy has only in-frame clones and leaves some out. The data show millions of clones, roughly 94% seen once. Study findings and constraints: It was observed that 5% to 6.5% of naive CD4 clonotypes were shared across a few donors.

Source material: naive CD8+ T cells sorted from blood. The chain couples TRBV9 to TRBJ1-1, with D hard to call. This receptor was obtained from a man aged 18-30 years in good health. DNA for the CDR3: TGTGCCAGCAGCGTAGACGGCCGGGGCACTGAAGCTTTCTTT. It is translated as CASSVDGRGTEAFF. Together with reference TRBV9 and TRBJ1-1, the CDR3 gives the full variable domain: DSGVTQTPKHLITATGQRVTLRCSPRSGDLSVYWYQQSLDQGLQFLIQYYNGEERAKGNILERFSAQQFPDLHSELNLSSLELGDSALYFCASSVDGRGTEAFFGQGTRLTVV.